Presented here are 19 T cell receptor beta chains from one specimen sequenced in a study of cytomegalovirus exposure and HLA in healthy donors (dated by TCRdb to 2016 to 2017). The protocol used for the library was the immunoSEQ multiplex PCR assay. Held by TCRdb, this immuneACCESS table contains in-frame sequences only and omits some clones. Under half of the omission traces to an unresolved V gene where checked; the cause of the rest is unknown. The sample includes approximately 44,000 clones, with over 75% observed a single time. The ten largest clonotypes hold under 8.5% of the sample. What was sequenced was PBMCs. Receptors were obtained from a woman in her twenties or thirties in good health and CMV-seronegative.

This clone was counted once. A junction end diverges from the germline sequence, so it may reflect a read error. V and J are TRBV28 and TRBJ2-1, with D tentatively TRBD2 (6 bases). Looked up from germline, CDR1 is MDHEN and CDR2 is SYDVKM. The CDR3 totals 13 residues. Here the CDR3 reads CASSFVSGGFPIF. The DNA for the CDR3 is TGTGCCAGCAGTTTTGTTAGCGGAGGCTTTCCAATCTTC.

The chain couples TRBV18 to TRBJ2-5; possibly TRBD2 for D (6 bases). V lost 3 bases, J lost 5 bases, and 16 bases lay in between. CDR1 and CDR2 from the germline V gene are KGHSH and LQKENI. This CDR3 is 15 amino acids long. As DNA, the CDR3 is TGTGCCAGCTCACCCTATTCGAGTGGAGGGGAGACCCAGTACTTC. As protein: CASSPYSSGGETQYF.

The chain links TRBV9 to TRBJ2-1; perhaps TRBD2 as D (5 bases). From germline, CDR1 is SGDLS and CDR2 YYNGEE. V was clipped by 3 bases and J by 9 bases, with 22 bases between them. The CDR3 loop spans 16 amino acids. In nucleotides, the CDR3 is TGTGCCAGCAGCGCCCCGGTAGTAGCTCTTCGGGGTGAGCAGTTCTTC. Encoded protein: CASSAPVVALRGEQFF.

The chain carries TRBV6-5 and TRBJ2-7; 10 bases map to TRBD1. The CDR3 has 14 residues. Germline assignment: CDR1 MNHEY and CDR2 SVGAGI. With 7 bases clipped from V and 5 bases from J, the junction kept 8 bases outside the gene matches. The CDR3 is CASKGTGESNEQYF. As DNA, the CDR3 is TGTGCCAGCAAGGGGACAGGGGAAAGTAACGAGCAGTACTTC.

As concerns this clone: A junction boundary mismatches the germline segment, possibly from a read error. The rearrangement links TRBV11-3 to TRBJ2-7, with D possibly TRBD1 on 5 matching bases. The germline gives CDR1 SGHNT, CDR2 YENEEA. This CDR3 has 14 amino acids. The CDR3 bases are TGCGCCAGCAGCTTAGGGCAGGGTTTCTACGAGCAGTACTTC. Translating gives CASSLGQGFYEQYF.

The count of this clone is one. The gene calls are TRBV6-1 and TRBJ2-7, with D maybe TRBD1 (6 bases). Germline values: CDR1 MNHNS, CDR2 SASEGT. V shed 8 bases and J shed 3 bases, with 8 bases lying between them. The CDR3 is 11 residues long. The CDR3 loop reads CASSTGYEQYF. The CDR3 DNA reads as TGTGCCAGCTCGACAGGCTACGAGCAGTACTTC.

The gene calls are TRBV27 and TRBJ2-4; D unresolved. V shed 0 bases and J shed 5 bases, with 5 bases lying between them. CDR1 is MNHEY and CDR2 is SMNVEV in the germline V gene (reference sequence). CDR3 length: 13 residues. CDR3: CASSLSGQNIQYF. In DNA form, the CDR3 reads TGTGCCAGCAGTTTATCGGGCCAAAACATTCAGTACTTC.

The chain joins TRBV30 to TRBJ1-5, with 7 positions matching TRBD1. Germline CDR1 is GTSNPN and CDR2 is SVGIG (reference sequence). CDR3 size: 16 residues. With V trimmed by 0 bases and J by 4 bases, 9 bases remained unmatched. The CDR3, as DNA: TGTGCCTGGAGTGTAAACCCAGGGACAGCAAATCAGCCCCAGCATTTT. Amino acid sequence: CAWSVNPGTANQPQHF.

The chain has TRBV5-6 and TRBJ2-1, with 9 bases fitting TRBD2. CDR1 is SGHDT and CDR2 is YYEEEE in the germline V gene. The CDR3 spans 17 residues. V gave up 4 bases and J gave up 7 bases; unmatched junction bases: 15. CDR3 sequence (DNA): TGTGCCAGCAGCCGCCAAGTCCGGACTAGCGTTATTAATGAGCAGTTCTTC. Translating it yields CASSRQVRTSVINEQFF.

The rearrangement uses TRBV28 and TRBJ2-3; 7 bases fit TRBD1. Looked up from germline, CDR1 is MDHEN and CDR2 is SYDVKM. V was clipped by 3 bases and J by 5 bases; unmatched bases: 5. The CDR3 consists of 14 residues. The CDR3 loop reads CASSLPGGKDTQYF. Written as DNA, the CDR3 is TGTGCCAGCAGTTTGCCAGGGGGTAAAGATACGCAGTATTTT.

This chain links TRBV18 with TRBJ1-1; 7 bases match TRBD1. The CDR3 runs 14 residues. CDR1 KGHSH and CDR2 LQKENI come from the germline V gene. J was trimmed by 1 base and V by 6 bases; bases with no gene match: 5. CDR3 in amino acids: CASSLQGGNTEAFF. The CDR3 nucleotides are TGTGCCAGCTCGCTTCAGGGGGGGAACACTGAAGCTTTCTTT.

The CDR3 DNA is TGTGCCCCACCGGGACTAGCGGGAGCTAACGAGCAGTACTTC. As protein: CAPPGLAGANEQYF. The chain combines TRBV30 with TRBJ2-7; the match to TRBD2 covers 14 bases. Trimming took 8 bases from V and 5 from J; bases not matched to a gene: 8. The CDR3 contains 14 residues. Germline V CDR1 and CDR2: GTSNPN, SVGIG (reference sequence).

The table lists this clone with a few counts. The DNA for the CDR3 is TGCGCCAGCAGCTTGGGGGCCGGTGGTTCCTACGAGCAGTACTTC. Protein: CASSLGAGGSYEQYF. The gene calls are TRBV5-1 and TRBJ2-7; D remains unclear. V was cut by 0 bases and J by 1 base, with 11 bases left in between. CDR3 length: 15 amino acids. Germline V gene data show CDR1 as SGHRS and CDR2 as YFSETQ.

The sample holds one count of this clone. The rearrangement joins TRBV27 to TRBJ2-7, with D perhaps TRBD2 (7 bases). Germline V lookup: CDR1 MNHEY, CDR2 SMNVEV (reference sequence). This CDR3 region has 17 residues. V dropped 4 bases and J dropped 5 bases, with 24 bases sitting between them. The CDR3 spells CASSYPRQEGGGNEQYF. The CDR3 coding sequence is TGTGCCAGCAGTTACCCGAGACAGGAGGGGGGGGGAAACGAGCAGTACTTC.

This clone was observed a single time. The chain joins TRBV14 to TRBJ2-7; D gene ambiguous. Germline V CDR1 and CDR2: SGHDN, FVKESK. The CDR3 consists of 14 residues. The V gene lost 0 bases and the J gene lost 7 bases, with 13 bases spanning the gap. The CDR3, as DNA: TGTGCCAGCAGCCAAGATAATAAGGTGGAGGAGCAGTACTTC. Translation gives CASSQDNKVEEQYF.

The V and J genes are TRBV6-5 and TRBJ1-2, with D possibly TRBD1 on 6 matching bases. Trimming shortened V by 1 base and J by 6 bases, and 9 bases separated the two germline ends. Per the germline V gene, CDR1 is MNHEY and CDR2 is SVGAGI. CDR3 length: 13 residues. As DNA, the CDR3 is TGTGCCAGCAGTTACTTAGGGGGAAATGGCTACACCTTC. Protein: CASSYLGGNGYTF.

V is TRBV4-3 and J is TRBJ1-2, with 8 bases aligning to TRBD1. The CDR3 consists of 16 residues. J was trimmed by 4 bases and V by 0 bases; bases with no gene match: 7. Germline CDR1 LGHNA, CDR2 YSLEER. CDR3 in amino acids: CASSQDFFGTGYGYTF. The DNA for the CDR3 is TGCGCCAGCAGCCAAGATTTCTTTGGGACAGGCTATGGCTACACCTTC.

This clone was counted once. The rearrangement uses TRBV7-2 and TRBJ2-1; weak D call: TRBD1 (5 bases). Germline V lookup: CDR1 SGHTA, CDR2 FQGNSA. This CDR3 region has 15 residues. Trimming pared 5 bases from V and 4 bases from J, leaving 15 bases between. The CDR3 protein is CASSQVAPGYNEQFF. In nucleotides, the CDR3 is TGTGCCAGCAGCCAAGTGGCGCCAGGGTACAATGAGCAGTTCTTC.

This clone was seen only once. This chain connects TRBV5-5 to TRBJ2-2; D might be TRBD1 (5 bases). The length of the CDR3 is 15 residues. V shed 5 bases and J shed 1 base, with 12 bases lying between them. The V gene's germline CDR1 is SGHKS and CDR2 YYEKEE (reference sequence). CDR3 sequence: CASRPGAENTGELFF. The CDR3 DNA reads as TGTGCCAGCAGACCTGGGGCCGAGAACACCGGGGAGCTGTTTTTT.